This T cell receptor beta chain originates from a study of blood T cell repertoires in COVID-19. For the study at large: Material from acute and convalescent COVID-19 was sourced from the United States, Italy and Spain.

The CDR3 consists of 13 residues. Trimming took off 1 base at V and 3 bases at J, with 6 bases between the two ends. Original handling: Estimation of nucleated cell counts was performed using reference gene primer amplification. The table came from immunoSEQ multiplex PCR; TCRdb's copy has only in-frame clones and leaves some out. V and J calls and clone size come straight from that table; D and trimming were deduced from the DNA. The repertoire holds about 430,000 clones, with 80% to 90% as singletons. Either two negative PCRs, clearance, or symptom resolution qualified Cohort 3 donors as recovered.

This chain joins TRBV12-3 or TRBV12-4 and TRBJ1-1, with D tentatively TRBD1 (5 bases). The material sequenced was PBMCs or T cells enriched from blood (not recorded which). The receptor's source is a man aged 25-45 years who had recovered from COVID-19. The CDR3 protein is CASSLEQDTEAFF. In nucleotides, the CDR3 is TGTGCCAGCAGTTTAGAACAGGACACTGAAGCTTTCTTT.